This TCR beta chain was recovered during a study of cytomegalovirus exposure and HLA in healthy donors. Broader study findings: Within the data, a cluster of highly shared sequence variants was likely a sequencing artifact. V- and J-gene trimming of TCR beta was linked (in a later analysis) to a missense DCLRE1C variant. Reports described diagnosis of cytomegalovirus status by the classifier as highly specific and sensitive.

Both 60 Vbeta primers and 13 Jbeta primers went into the PCR. Repertoires were generated with immunoSEQ multiplex PCR, while TCRdb's copy carries only in-frame clones and drops some. The sample comprises tens of thousands of clones, roughly 79% of which are singletons, and around 6% rests with the top ten. This clone has more than one count but fewer than ten. Its antigen is not known. Unrecorded immune exposure was likely among donors, who were nominally healthy when sampled. V was trimmed by 3 bases and J by 4 bases, leaving 15 bases between them. This CDR3 spans 15 amino acids. Germline V CDR1 and CDR2: SNHLY, FYNNEI.

V is TRBV2 and J is TRBJ1-1; possibly TRBD1 for D (5 bases). The origin of this receptor is a female donor in good health and CMV-seronegative. Sequencing was done on a sample of PBMCs. The DNA for the CDR3 is TGTGCCAGCAGTGAGCGCGGGGCAGGCGGCACTGAAGCTTTCTTT. Protein product: CASSERGAGGTEAFF. The complete variable domain, with remaining parts taken from reference TRBV2 and TRBJ1-1, reads EPEVTQTPSHQVTQMGQEVILRCVPISNHLYFYWYRQILGQKVEFLVSFYNNEISEKSEIFDDQFSVERPDGSNFTLKIRSTKLEDSAMYFCASSERGAGGTEAFFGQGTRLTVV.